The sequence of this T cell receptor (beta chain) was determined in a study of identical twins. cDNA molecules carried unique molecular identifiers, and template switching added a universal primer site. TCRdb independently ran MiXCR on the 5' RACE reads; one entry per CDR3 protein. This sample carries around 450,000 distinct CDR3 sequences, about 14% of them seen once, and the ten largest clones take more than 0.5%. This clonotype appeared a few times. The antigen is undetermined. Notes on the study in general: Its conclusions, products of cross-sectional statistical analysis, did not come from following the same donors. Modeled out-of-frame TCR alpha sharing in monozygotic twins fell below observed levels.

The germline V gene encodes CDR1 LGHDT and CDR2 YNNKEL (reference sequence). The CDR3 extends over 15 amino acids. Unmatched junction bases numbered 5, after V lost 4 bases and J lost 2 bases. Another study also made use of these data, one on yellow fever vaccine responses in identical twins. That report adds: The T cell response to vaccination in identical twins was reportedly partly convergent and partly personalized.

Specimen: CD4+ T cells sorted from blood. The chain recombines TRBV3-1 with TRBJ2-7; 10 positions match TRBD1. This TCR derives from a woman aged 18-30 years in good health. The CDR3 DNA reads TGTGCCAGCAGCCCCGGGACAGGGGACACCTACGAGCAGTACTTC. Amino acid sequence: CASSPGTGDTYEQYF.